This TCR beta chain was documented in a study of blood T cells in healthy people across ages. Study results and limitations: One million T cells yielded diversity estimates that were considered underestimates.

The use of a sample-barcoded 5' primer and a J-beta primer mix characterized a second PCR of roughly 6 to 11 cycles. Every sample returned 2.5 million or more CDR3-containing paired-end reads. MiXCR, run by TCRdb on the 5' RACE reads, gives a single entry per CDR3 protein. The data show approximately 670,000 distinct CDR3 sequences, roughly 43% seen once. For this clonotype: The antigen is unknown.

The length of the CDR3 is 12 residues. Germline CDR1 SQVTM, CDR2 ANQGSEA. The V and J ends lost 7 bases and 8 bases respectively, with 17 bases between them. This chain links TRBV29-1 with TRBJ1-2, with no clear D. This sequence was found in a man older than 75 in good health. Sample: blood. The CDR3 coding sequence is TGCAGCGCGGCCGGGAAGGGTTGGGGCTACACCTTC. It translates to CSAAGKGWGYTF. Full variable domain (remainder filled in from reference TRBV29-1 and TRBJ1-2): SAVISQKPSRDICQRGTSLTIQCQVDSQVTMMFWYRQQPGQSLTLIATANQGSEATYESGFVIDKFPISRPNLTFSTLTVSNMSPEDSSIYLCSAAGKGWGYTFGSGTRLTVV.